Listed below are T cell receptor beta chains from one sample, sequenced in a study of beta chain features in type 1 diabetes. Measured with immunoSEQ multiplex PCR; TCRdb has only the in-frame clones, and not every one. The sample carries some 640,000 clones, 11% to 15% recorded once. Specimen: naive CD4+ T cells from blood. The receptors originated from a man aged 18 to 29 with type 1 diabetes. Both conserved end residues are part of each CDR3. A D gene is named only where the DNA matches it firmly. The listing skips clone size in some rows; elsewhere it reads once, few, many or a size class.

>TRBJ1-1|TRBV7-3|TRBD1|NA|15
TGTGCCAGCAGCTCAACAGGGGGCCCGAACACTGAAGCTTTCTTT
CASSSTGGPNTEAFF
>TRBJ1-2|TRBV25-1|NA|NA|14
TGTGCCAGCAGTGAATTGCGGGGGAACTATGGCTACACCTTC
CASSELRGNYGYTF
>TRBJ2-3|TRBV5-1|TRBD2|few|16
TGCGCCAGCAGCCTGAGACTAGCGGGGAGCACAGATACGCAGTATTTT
CASSLRLAGSTDTQYF
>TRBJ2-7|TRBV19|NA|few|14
TGTGCCACCCGGGGAGGACGGGAGTCCTACGAGCAGTACTTC
CATRGGRESYEQYF
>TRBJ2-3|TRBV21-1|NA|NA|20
TGTGCCAGCAGCAACGAAAATGCCAATCCCGGGACTGCGGGCACAGATACGCAGTATTTT
CASSNENANPGTAGTDTQYF
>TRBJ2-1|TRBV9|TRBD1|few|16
TGTGCCAGCAGCGTAGCCCCAGGGGGACGTTACAATGAGCAGTTCTTC
CASSVAPGGRYNEQFF
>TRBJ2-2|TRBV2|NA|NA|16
TGTGCCAGCCGGCTACGCGAATATACGAACACCGGGGAGCTGTTTTTT
CASRLREYTNTGELFF
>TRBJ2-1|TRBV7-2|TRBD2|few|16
TGTGCCAGCAGCTTAGCGGGCCTGGCGGGGGACCATGAGCAGTTCTTC
CASSLAGLAGDHEQFF
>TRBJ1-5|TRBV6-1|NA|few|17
TGTGCCAGCAGTGAATGGGAACGGGCAGCCGCGTATCAGCCCCAGCATTTT
CASSEWERAAAYQPQHF
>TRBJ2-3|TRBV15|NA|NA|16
TGTGCCACCAGCAGAGATCTGCGCCGGAGCACAGATACGCAGTATTTT
CATSRDLRRSTDTQYF
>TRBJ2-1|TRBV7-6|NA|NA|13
TGTGCCAGCAGCTTAGGGACCTGGAATGAGCAGTTCTTC
CASSLGTWNEQFF
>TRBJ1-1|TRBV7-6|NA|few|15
TGTGCCAGCAGCCCCCAGACAGTCCGGAACACTGAAGCTTTCTTT
CASSPQTVRNTEAFF
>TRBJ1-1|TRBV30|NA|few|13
TGTGCCTGGAGGACGGGCTGGAGCACTGAAGCTTTCTTT
CAWRTGWSTEAFF
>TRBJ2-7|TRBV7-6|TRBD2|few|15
TGTGCCAGCAGCTTAGAGGGACTAGCGGGGGTTGAGCAGTACTTC
CASSLEGLAGVEQYF
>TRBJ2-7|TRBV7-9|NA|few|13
TGTGCCAGCAGCTTAGCGGGACCCTACGAGCAGTACTTC
CASSLAGPYEQYF
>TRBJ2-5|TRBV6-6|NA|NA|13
TGTGCCAGCAAGGAGAGGTTCCAAGAGACCCAGTACTTC
CASKERFQETQYF
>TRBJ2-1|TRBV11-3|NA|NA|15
TGTGCCAGCAGCTTTGGGTGGAGCTCCTACAATGAGCAGTTCTTC
CASSFGWSSYNEQFF
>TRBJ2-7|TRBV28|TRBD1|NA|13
TGTGCCAGCAGTTTGACAGGGGCCTACGAGCAGTACTTC
CASSLTGAYEQYF
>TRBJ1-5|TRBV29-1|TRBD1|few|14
TGCAGCGTTTCGAAAGGGACAGGGCGACAGCCCCAGCATTTT
CSVSKGTGRQPQHF
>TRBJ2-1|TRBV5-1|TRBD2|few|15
TGCGCCAGCAGCTCCGGGACTAGCGGGGGTGGCGAGCAGTTCTTC
CASSSGTSGGGEQFF
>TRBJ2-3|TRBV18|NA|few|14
TGTGCCAGCTCACCAAGGGCGCCTGGGGATACGCAGTATTTT
CASSPRAPGDTQYF
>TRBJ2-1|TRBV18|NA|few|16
TGTGCCAGCTCACCAAGGACAGTAGGGGACTACAATGAGCAGTTCTTC
CASSPRTVGDYNEQFF
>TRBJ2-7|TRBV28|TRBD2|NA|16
TGTGCCAGCAGTCCGGGACTAGCGGGAGCCCCCTACGAGCAGTACTTC
CASSPGLAGAPYEQYF
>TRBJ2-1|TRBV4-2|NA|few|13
TGTGCCAGCAGCCATTTAGGGGGGAATGAGCAGTTCTTC
CASSHLGGNEQFF
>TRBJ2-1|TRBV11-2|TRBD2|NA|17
TGTGCCAGCAGCCCCAGACTAGCGGGAGGTTCCACCAATGAGCAGTTCTTC
CASSPRLAGGSTNEQFF
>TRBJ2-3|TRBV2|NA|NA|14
TGTGCCAGCAGCGGGAAGCTAAGCACAGATACGCAGTATTTT
CASSGKLSTDTQYF
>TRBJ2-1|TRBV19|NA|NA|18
TGTGCCAGTAGTAAGGTCGGGCCGACGGAAAGCTCCTACAATGAGCAGTTCTTC
CASSKVGPTESSYNEQFF
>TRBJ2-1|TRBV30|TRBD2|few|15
TGTGCCTGGAGGACTAGCGGGGGCCTCTCCAATGAGCAGTTCTTC
CAWRTSGGLSNEQFF
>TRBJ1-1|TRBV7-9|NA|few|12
TGTGCCAGCACGGGGGGAAATTTTGAAGCTTTCTTT
CASTGGNFEAFF
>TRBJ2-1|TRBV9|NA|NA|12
TGTGCCAGCAGCGTAATGCTAGACCGACAGTTCTTC
CASSVMLDRQFF
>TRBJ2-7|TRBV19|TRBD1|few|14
TGTGCCACTAGGGACAGGGGACATACCTACGAGCAGTACTTC
CATRDRGHTYEQYF
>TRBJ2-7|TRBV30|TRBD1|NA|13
TGTGCCTGGGAAATGGGACAGCAATTCAAGCAGTACTTC
CAWEMGQQFKQYF
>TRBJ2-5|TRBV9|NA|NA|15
TGTGCCAGCAGCGTAGTATTAGCCAGCTCGGAGACCCAGTACTTC
CASSVVLASSETQYF
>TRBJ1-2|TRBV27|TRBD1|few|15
TGTGCCAGCAGTGATGGGACAGGGGGCCAATATGGCTACACCTTC
CASSDGTGGQYGYTF
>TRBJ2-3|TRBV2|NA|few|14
TGTGCCAGCACCGAACAGGGAAGCACAGATACGCAGTATTTT
CASTEQGSTDTQYF
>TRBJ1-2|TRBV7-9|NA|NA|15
TGTGCCAGCAGCCCGCTTGGGACCTTACGTGGTGGCTACACCTTC
CASSPLGTLRGGYTF
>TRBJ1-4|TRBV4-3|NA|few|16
TGCGCCAGCAGCCAAGATTTTTGGGGGAAGGATGAAAAACTGTTTTTT
CASSQDFWGKDEKLFF
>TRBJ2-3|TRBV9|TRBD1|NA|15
TGTGCCAGCAGCGTAGAGGGACAGGGTATCGATACGCAGTATTTT
CASSVEGQGIDTQYF
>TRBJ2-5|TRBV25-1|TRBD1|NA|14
TGTGCCAGCTCAGGGGGCCAAGAAGGAGAGACCCAGTACTTC
CASSGGQEGETQYF
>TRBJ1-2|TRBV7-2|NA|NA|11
TGTGCCAGCAGTTCGGGGAGTGGCTACACCTTC
CASSSGSGYTF
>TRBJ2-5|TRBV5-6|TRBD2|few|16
TGTGCCAGCAGGTCCCGACTAGCGCCCTTCCAAGAGACCCAGTACTTC
CASRSRLAPFQETQYF
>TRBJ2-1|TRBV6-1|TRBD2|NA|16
TGTGCCAGCAGTGAACATAGGGCGGGAGGAGGTAGTGAGCAGTTCTTC
CASSEHRAGGGSEQFF